This T cell receptor (beta chain) is drawn from a study of identical twins. Points on this clonotype: What it recognizes is unknown.

Study-level findings and limits: The degree of excess twin sharing was weaker in beta out-of-frame sequences. Insertions were fewer in abundant cord blood beta clonotypes, whereas memory repertoires showed none of this pattern. Conclusions were based on cross-sectional statistical analysis, without following the same donors.

TCRdb independently ran MiXCR on the 5' RACE reads; one entry per CDR3 protein. The table has fewer than 450,000 distinct CDR3 sequences, roughly 9% seen once; the top ten hold approximately 9.3%. Germline V gives CDR1 LNHNV, CDR2 YYDKDF (reference sequence). There are 12 residues in the CDR3. V was pared by 1 base and J by 4 bases, with 3 bases between. The receptor's source is a woman in her forties or fifties in good health. The chain recombines TRBV15 with TRBJ2-3; D remains ambiguous. The sequenced sample consisted of naive T cells sorted from blood. The CDR3 protein is CATSRGADTQYF. As DNA, the CDR3 is TGTGCCACCAGCAGAGGGGCAGATACGCAGTATTTT.